The 21 T cell receptor beta chains below all came from one sample that was sequenced in a study of blood T cell repertoires in COVID-19. Method: immunoSEQ multiplex PCR; TCRdb's copy keeps in-frame clones and lacks some. The sample holds 200,000 or so clones, around 80% seen once. Material: peripheral blood. All receptors derive from a human donor with acute or convalescent COVID-19. The donor label of this sample is uncertain.

The chain combines TRBV11-2 with TRBJ2-7; 8 positions agree with TRBD2. After removal of 5 bases from V and 0 bases from J, the junction contained 9 bases not matched to a gene. Germline-derived CDR1 and CDR2 are SGHAT and FQNNGV. The CDR3 contains 16 residues. This chain's CDR3 is CASSPRAGGHSYEQYF. Here the CDR3 DNA reads TGTGCCAGCAGCCCAAGGGCGGGAGGTCACTCCTACGAGCAGTACTTC.

The V gene is TRBV5-1, the J gene TRBJ2-7; TRBD1 matches 7 bases. CDR1 and CDR2 from the germline V gene are SGHRS and YFSETQ. This CDR3 is built from 15 residues. V lost 3 bases, J lost 6 bases, and 12 bases stayed unmatched. The DNA of the CDR3 is TGCGCCAGCAGCTGGCAAGGGGGCTCTACGACCGAGCAGTACTTC. It codes for CASSWQGGSTTEQYF.

The chain carries TRBV5-8 and TRBJ2-1, with D possibly matching TRBD1 (5 bases). The CDR3 is 16 residues long. The germline V and J ends were trimmed by 2 bases and 1 base, with 13 bases remaining between them. Per germline, CDR1 SGHTS and CDR2 YDEGEE. The CDR3 DNA sequence: TGTGCCAGCAGCTTAGGCAGGGCTTTATCCTACAATGAGCAGTTCTTC. Residues: CASSLGRALSYNEQFF.

The chain couples TRBV10-3 to TRBJ2-1; 12 bases agree with TRBD2. The CDR3 length is 16 residues. Germline V gene data show CDR1 as ENHRY and CDR2 as SYGVKD. Trimming cost V 2 bases and J 8 bases; bases outside gene matches: 7. The CDR3 protein is CAISEQLAGGGDEQFF. The CDR3 DNA reads TGTGCCATCAGTGAGCAACTAGCGGGAGGTGGGGATGAGCAGTTCTTC.

This rearrangement joins TRBV9 to TRBJ2-3; 7 nucleotides agree with TRBD1. With 3 bases clipped from V and 4 bases from J, the junction kept 8 bases outside the gene matches. CDR1 is SGDLS and CDR2 is YYNGEE in the germline V gene. The CDR3 consists of 15 residues. CDR3: CASSALPGGSDTQYF. The CDR3 nucleotides read TGTGCCAGCAGCGCCCTTCCAGGGGGATCAGATACGCAGTATTTT.

The rearrangement uses TRBV6-5 and TRBJ1-2, with TRBD1 matching 7 bases. The CDR3 runs 14 residues. V lost 7 bases, J lost 5 bases, and 10 bases stayed unmatched. Germline V gene lookup returns CDR1 MNHEY and CDR2 SVGAGI. The CDR3: CASNPDGTAYGYTF. The CDR3 coding sequence is TGTGCCAGCAACCCGGACGGGACAGCATATGGCTACACCTTC.

The V gene is TRBV7-9, the J gene TRBJ1-2; TRBD1 is a possible D gene (5 bases). This CDR3 is 13 amino acids long. Trimming took off 5 bases at V and 2 bases at J, with 9 bases between the two ends. The germline V gene encodes CDR1 SEHNR and CDR2 FQNEAQ (reference sequence). CDR3 amino acids: CASSHDRNYGYTF. DNA for the CDR3: TGTGCCAGCAGCCATGACAGAAACTATGGCTACACCTTC. The whole variable domain, filled in from reference TRBV7-9 and TRBJ1-2, reads DTGVSQNPRHKITKRGQNVTFRCDPISEHNRLYWYRQTLGQGPEFLTYFQNEAQLEKSRLLSDRFSAERPKGSFSTLEIQRTEQGDSAMYLCASSHDRNYGYTFGSGTRLTVV.

The genes are TRBV2 and TRBJ1-2, with 9 bases identical to TRBD1. Germline V lookup: CDR1 SNHLY, CDR2 FYNNEI. Trimming at V came to 6 bases and at J to 1 base, leaving 3 bases not matched to a gene. The CDR3 has 14 residues. The CDR3 nucleotides are TGTGCCAGCAGACAGGGGGCTGGTAACTATGGCTACACCTTC. This gives the protein CASRQGAGNYGYTF. Full variable domain (remainder filled in from reference TRBV2 and TRBJ1-2): EPEVTQTPSHQVTQMGQEVILRCVPISNHLYFYWYRQILGQKVEFLVSFYNNEISEKSEIFDDQFSVERPDGSNFTLKIRSTKLEDSAMYFCASRQGAGNYGYTFGSGTRLTVV.

This chain connects TRBV21-1 to TRBJ1-4. TRBV21-1 is a listed pseudogene. The length of the CDR3 is 14 residues. CDR3 nucleotides: TGTGCCAGGCTCAGCGGAAGTAGAAATGAAAAACTGTTTTTT. Its protein product is CARLSGSRNEKLFF.

This clone appeared once. The V gene is TRBV13, the J gene TRBJ2-1, with 8 bases matching TRBD2. The length of the CDR3 is 17 residues. The germline V gene encodes CDR1 PRHDT and CDR2 FYEKMQ (reference sequence). The J segment lost 0 bases and the V segment lost 0 bases, leaving 4 bases of the junction unmatched. CDR3 DNA: TGTGCCAGCAGCTTAGGTCCAAGCGGGAGCTCCTACAATGAGCAGTTCTTC. Its translation is CASSLGPSGSSYNEQFF.

The chain carries TRBV18 and TRBJ1-6, with a tentative D call TRBD1 (5 bases). CDR1 and CDR2 (germline): KGHSH, LQKENI. V lost 3 bases to trimming and J lost 7 bases, with 19 bases between them. The CDR3 covers 17 residues. The CDR3 sequence is CASSPPQGGNRNSPLHF. CDR3 coding DNA: TGTGCCAGCTCACCCCCGCAGGGTGGCAATAGGAATTCACCCCTCCACTTT. The variable domain in full, completed from reference TRBV18 and TRBJ1-6, reads NAGVMQNPRHLVRRRGQEARLRCSPMKGHSHVYWYRQLPEEGLKFMVYLQKENIIDESGMPKERFSAEFPKEGPSILRIQQVVRGDSAAYFCASSPPQGGNRNSPLHFGNGTRLTVT.

The chain uses TRBV30 and TRBJ1-4, with D hard to call. Germline V gene data show CDR1 as GTSNPN and CDR2 as SVGIG (reference sequence). Trimming removed 4 bases from V and 0 bases from J, with 18 bases in between. CDR3 size: 17 residues. CDR3 residues: CAWNPFYSATTNEKLFF. The CDR3 DNA reads as TGTGCCTGGAACCCTTTTTACAGTGCGACAACTAATGAAAAACTGTTTTTT.

The chain employs TRBV29-1 and TRBJ1-2; 8 nucleotides match TRBD1. V dropped 5 bases and J dropped 7; count of bases not matched to a gene: 6. The CDR3 is made up of 12 amino acids. CDR1 is SQVTM and CDR2 is ANQGSEA in the germline V gene. Here the CDR3 DNA reads TGCAGCGTTTCCGGACAGGGATCTGGCTACACCTTC. The encoded protein is CSVSGQGSGYTF.

The genes are TRBV11-2 and TRBJ2-7; TRBD2 is a possible D gene (5 bases). Trimming stripped 1 base from V and 0 bases from J, with 10 bases between. Germline lookup yields CDR1 SGHAT and CDR2 FQNNGV. This CDR3 is 15 amino acids long. CDR3 loop: CASSLGWESSYEQYF. In DNA form, the CDR3 reads TGTGCCAGCAGCTTAGGGTGGGAGAGCTCCTACGAGCAGTACTTC.

CDR3 nucleotides: TGTGCCAGCAGTCGTACATCCCAAAGTAACTATGGCTACACCTTC. It yields the protein CASSRTSQSNYGYTF. J is TRBJ1-2 and V is TRBV6-5; the D is unclear. Germline loops: CDR1 MNHEY, CDR2 SVGAGI. Trimming took off 5 bases at V and 1 base at J, with 14 bases between the two ends. This CDR3 contains 15 residues.

V and J are TRBV7-2 and TRBJ2-3, with 8 bases fitting TRBD2. Germline lookup yields CDR1 SGHTA and CDR2 FQGNSA. This CDR3 region has 15 residues. Trimming took 1 base from V and 5 from J; bases not matched to a gene: 5. Here the CDR3 reads CASSLVPGRVDTQYF. The CDR3 bases are TGTGCCAGCAGCTTAGTGCCCGGGAGGGTAGATACGCAGTATTTT.

V is TRBV5-1 and J is TRBJ2-5, with 7 bases fitting TRBD2. V trimming: 1 base; J trimming: 4 bases; junction bases outside the gene matches: 4. Germline lookup yields CDR1 SGHRS and CDR2 YFSETQ. The CDR3 is 14 residues long. The DNA for the CDR3 is TGCGCCAGCAGCTTGTTTGGCGGGAGAGAGACCCAGTACTTC. Its protein is CASSLFGGRETQYF. The full variable domain, with the rest looked up from reference TRBV5-1 and TRBJ2-5, is KAGVTQTPRYLIKTRGQQVTLSCSPISGHRSVSWYQQTPGQGLQFLFEYFSETQRNKGNFPGRFSGRQFSNSRSEMNVSTLELGDSALYLCASSLFGGRETQYFGPGTRLLVL.

There are a few counts of this clone. The chain uses TRBV29-1 and TRBJ2-3; 8 nucleotides line up with TRBD2. Germline V gene sequence: CDR1 SQVTM, CDR2 ANQGSEA. Trimming at V came to 6 bases and at J to 12 bases, leaving 11 bases not matched to a gene. This CDR3 is 12 amino acids long. The CDR3 DNA reads TGCAGCGTAGAAAAAAGCGGGAGATCACAGTATTTT. This sequence encodes CSVEKSGRSQYF.

The chain employs TRBV6-4 and TRBJ2-5, with 9 positions matching TRBD2. The CDR3 spans 14 residues. Per the germline V gene, CDR1 is MRHNA and CDR2 is SNTAGT. The V segment lost 4 bases and the J segment 5 bases; nucleotides outside the gene matches: 5. This CDR3 reads CASSGCLAGETQYF. Here the CDR3 DNA reads TGTGCCAGCAGTGGCTGTCTAGCGGGGGAGACCCAGTACTTC.

The V call is TRBV6-6, the J call TRBJ2-1, with 9 bases identical to TRBD2. CDR1 is MNHNY and CDR2 is SVGAGI in the germline V gene (reference sequence). This CDR3 is 15 amino acids long. V trimming: 7 bases; J trimming: 7 bases; junction bases outside the gene matches: 11. The CDR3 coding sequence is TGTGCCAGCATAGCCCTTAGCGGGAGTGCTAATGAGCAGTTCTTC. It specifies CASIALSGSANEQFF.

The chain employs TRBV6-5 and TRBJ1-2, with TRBD1 matching 7 bases. The V and J ends lost 6 bases and 8 bases, in that order; junction bases with no gene match: 12. From germline, CDR1 is MNHEY and CDR2 SVGAGI. The CDR3 is made up of 14 amino acids. This chain's CDR3 is CASRGAGGLQGYTF. The CDR3, as DNA: TGTGCCAGCAGAGGGGCAGGGGGACTTCAAGGCTACACCTTC.